Listed below are T cell receptor beta chains from one sample, sequenced in a study of beta chain features in type 1 diabetes. Generated by immunoSEQ multiplex PCR, the TCRdb table keeps only in-frame clones and is missing some. The data hold around 250,000 clones, with around 68% observed a single time. Material for sequencing was naive CD4+ T cells from blood. The receptor source for this set is a man aged 25-45 years in good health. Both conserved end residues are part of each CDR3. The D gene is left open where the match is weak. A clone size is listed for some rows: how often the clone was seen (once, few, many), or a class if it is expanded.

TGCAGCGTTGGGGGACTAGTGACAGATACGCAGTATTTT CSVGGLVTDTQYF few TRBD2 TRBJ2-3 TRBV29-1
TGTGCCAGCAGTTTAATCGGACAGCTGGGCACTGAAGCTTTCTTT CASSLIGQLGTEAFF NA NA TRBJ1-1 TRBV28
TGTGCCAGCAGCTTAGAGGGTGTTTCACCCCTCCACTTT CASSLEGVSPLHF NA NA TRBJ1-6 TRBV7-9
TGCAGCGTTGAAGACGTTAGCGTTGAGCAGTTCTTC CSVEDVSVEQFF NA NA TRBJ2-1 TRBV29-1
TGTGCCTGGAGCTCTCGGACAGCTCGCTATAATTCACCCCTCCACTTT CAWSSRTARYNSPLHF NA NA TRBJ1-6 TRBV30
TGCGCCAGCAGTGCCTCGCGGACAGGCGCCTACGAGCAGTACTTC CASSASRTGAYEQYF NA TRBD1 TRBJ2-7 TRBV10-1
TGCGCCAGCAATCGGGGGCTCGACGAGCAGTACTTC CASNRGLDEQYF NA NA TRBJ2-7 TRBV10-2
TGCAGTGCGACTCTCCTTGAGACCCAGTACTTC CSATLLETQYF NA NA TRBJ2-5 TRBV20-1
TGCGCCAGCAGCCATGCGGGACCCGCCGGCGATGAGCAGTTCTTC CASSHAGPAGDEQFF few NA TRBJ2-1 TRBV5-1
TGTGCCAGCAGCCAAGAGGCGTACAATGAGCAGTTCTTC CASSQEAYNEQFF NA NA TRBJ2-1 TRBV14
TGTGCCTGTTGGGCAGGCACAGATACGCAGTATTTT CACWAGTDTQYF NA NA TRBJ2-3 TRBV30
TGTGCCAGCAGCGTAGTGGCGGCCTCCTACAATGAGCAGTTCTTC CASSVVAASYNEQFF few NA TRBJ2-1 TRBV9
TGTGCCAGCAGTTTTTTAGGGGTCAATGAGCAGTTCTTC CASSFLGVNEQFF NA NA TRBJ2-1 TRBV27
TGCAGTGCGCCGATGGGTGAGCAGTTCTTC CSAPMGEQFF once NA TRBJ2-1 TRBV20-1
TGTGCCAGCAGTTCTGCGACTAGCGGGAGGGCCTATTTT CASSSATSGRAYF NA TRBD2 TRBJ2-3 TRBV28
TGCGCCAGCAGCTTGGACGTGGGCGGACAGGCGCAAGAGACCCAGTACTTC CASSLDVGGQAQETQYF NA TRBD1 TRBJ2-5 TRBV5-1
TGCAGCGTTGACCAGGGCGCAGATACGCAGTATTTT CSVDQGADTQYF NA NA TRBJ2-3 TRBV29-1
TGTGCCAGCAGTTTTTGGGGCGGCGAGCAGTACTTC CASSFWGGEQYF NA NA TRBJ2-7 TRBV27
TGTGCCAGCAGCTATGACGACGGTCCCTATAATTCACCCCTCCACTTT CASSYDDGPYNSPLHF NA NA TRBJ1-6 TRBV7-9
TGCAGCGTTGGGGACAGGCAAGGGGATACGCAGTATTTT CSVGDRQGDTQYF NA TRBD1 TRBJ2-3 TRBV29-1
TGCGCCAGCAGCCTGGACAGCTCTGGGGCCAACGTCCTGACTTTC CASSLDSSGANVLTF NA NA TRBJ2-6 TRBV4-3
TGTGCCAGCAGACCCGGGACAGCAACGTACGGGCAGTACTTC CASRPGTATYGQYF NA TRBD1 TRBJ2-7 TRBV2
TGCAGCGTTGAGCTGGGGCAGGGCACAGATACGCAGTATTTT CSVELGQGTDTQYF NA NA TRBJ2-3 TRBV29-1